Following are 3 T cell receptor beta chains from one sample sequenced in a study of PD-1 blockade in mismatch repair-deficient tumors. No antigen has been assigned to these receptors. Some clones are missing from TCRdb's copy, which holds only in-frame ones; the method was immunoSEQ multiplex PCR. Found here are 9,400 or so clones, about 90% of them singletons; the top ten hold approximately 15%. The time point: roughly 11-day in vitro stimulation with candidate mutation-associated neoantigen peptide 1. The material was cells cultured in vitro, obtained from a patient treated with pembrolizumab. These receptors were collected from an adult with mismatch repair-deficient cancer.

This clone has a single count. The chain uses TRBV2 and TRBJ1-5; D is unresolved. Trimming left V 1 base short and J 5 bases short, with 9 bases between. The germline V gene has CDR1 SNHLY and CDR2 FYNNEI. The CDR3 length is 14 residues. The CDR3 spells CASSEDLGYQPQHF. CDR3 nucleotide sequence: TGTGCCAGCAGTGAAGACCTGGGGTATCAGCCCCAGCATTTT.

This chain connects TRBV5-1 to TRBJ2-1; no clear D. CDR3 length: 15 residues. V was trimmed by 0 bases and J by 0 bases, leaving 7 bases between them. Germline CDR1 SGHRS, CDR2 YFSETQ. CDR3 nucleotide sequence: TGCGCCAGCAGCTTGGGCTACCTCTCCTACAATGAGCAGTTCTTC. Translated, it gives CASSLGYLSYNEQFF.

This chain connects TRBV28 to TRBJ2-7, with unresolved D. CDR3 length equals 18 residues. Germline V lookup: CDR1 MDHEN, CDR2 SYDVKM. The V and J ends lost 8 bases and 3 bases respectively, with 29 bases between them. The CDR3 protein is CASHSPLLGQRGNYEQYF. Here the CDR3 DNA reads TGTGCCAGCCATTCCCCCCTGTTGGGTCAGCGAGGAAACTACGAGCAGTACTTC.